This T cell receptor (beta chain) was recovered during a study of blood T cells in healthy people across ages (dated by TCRdb to 2015 to 2017). With regard to the full study: Template switching captured roughly one uniquely barcoded TCR beta cDNA molecule per two T cells in model experiments. Age-related changes in TCR beta repertoire diversity were measured in the study by deep sequencing normalized with unique cDNA molecular identifiers. The donors were divided into four age groups: young (average around 15 years), middle-aged (about 39), aged (around 67) and long-lived (roughly 86). Donors of different ages were randomly distributed across sequencing lanes to avoid experimental bias. Using the same blood draw, the study looked at two additional independent replicas of 1 million unique cDNA reads for two donors, one aged 18 to 29 and the other aged 80 or older. Paper-wide results and their limitations: There was a strong correlation between observed TCR beta diversity and the percentage of naive T cells measured by flow cytometry. As age increased, observed TCR beta diversity per million T cells dropped in a roughly linear way, and a significant reduction was already evident by age about 40. Because the CMV infection status of the donors was unknown, age-related changes in expanded clonotypes may potentially have been confounded. Compared with the aged group, the long-lived group had more naive CD4+ T cells, fewer expanded clones and increased TCR diversity, suggesting age selection. Because profiling used bulk unsorted PBMCs, naive and antigen-experienced compartments could not be compared conclusively. Estimates of total diversity based on one million sequenced T cells were regarded as lower bounds and as underestimates.

Donors were 35 to 40 systemically healthy Caucasian individuals from Russia aged roughly 6 to 90 years. Each donor gave approximately 10 milliliters of peripheral blood, collected into EDTA-treated Vacutainer tubes. Ficoll-Paque density-gradient centrifugation was used to isolate PBMCs, with at least 7 million obtained per sample. Trizol reagent was used to extract total RNA from PBMCs, with at least 5 micrograms per sample. For every donor, flow cytometry on a PBMC aliquot measured the percentage of naive CD45RAhigh/CD27high T cells. Libraries were constructed by 5' RACE. The listed sequencing device is Illumina HiSeq 2500. A second roughly 7 to 11 cycle PCR used a sample-barcoded 5' primer and a J-beta primer mix. Each TCR beta cDNA molecule received a unique molecular identifier from a template-switch 5' adaptor carrying 12 random nucleotides. Each sample yielded at least 3 million CDR3-containing paired-end reads. First-strand cDNA was synthesized from all RNA with the Mint cDNA synthesis kit, primed by a TRBC-specific oligonucleotide. After uracil-DNA glycosylase treatment, a first 18-cycle PCR used universal primers M1SS and BC2_uni_R on all cDNA. On the authors' methods: Normalization of each sample was performed by random selection of 1 million high-quality reads, each carrying a distinct molecular identifier. Reads sharing molecular identifiers were discarded rather than binned into consensus sequences. MiTCR, run with a Q25 quality threshold and the strictest error-elimination algorithm, handled CDR3 identification, clonotype clustering and error correction. A nonparametric unseen species model with Euler transformation was used to estimate lower-bound total TCR beta diversity. TCRdb reworked the public reads: Q25 trimming with fastp, MiXCR clone assembly, productive beta chains retained. Merged by CDR3 protein, the rows form single entries marked with the most common genes and DNA. TCRdb assigned the V and J calls; the authors' analysis was not used. A total of about 780,000 distinct CDR3 sequences appear in this sample, about 46% of them only once. Together, the top ten hold around 18% of the sample.

In the case of this clonotype: Its antigen is currently not known. Base qualities are not at hand, and no much larger clone is one base apart.

The sequence was collected from a man older than 75 in good health. Sequenced material: blood.

The DNA sequence follows: TGTGCCAGCAGCCCCGGACTAGCGGGAATAGCCCTATTAACAGATACGCAGTATTTT. It is translated as CASSPGLAGIALLTDTQYF. The rearranged segments are TRBV3-1 and TRBJ2-3; TRBD2 fits 12 bases in the junction. CDR1 is given as LGHDT and CDR2 as YNNKEL, both from the germline V gene (reference sequence). Reading from cysteine to phenylalanine, the CDR3 counts 19 amino acids. Only the CDR3 DNA is retained, 57 bases long and in frame from the first base. V trim: 4 bases; J trim: 3 bases; unmatched bases: 14.